This T cell receptor (beta chain) was identified in a study of identical twins (dated by TCRdb to about 2016). Notes on the research overall: To test whether fetal clonotypes persist, this study deep-sequenced TCR alpha and beta repertoires from monozygotic twins, from unrelated adults of various ages, and from cord blood. Replicate twin experiments were performed at different times using different library preparation protocols to rule out contamination. The research as a whole found: Fewer insertions were carried by abundant cord blood beta clonotypes; a weaker similar trend was observed in young adult naive repertoires, while no such trend was observed in memory repertoires. Invariant T cells such as MAIT and iNKT could partly confound zero-insertion analyses, though diverse VJ usage argued against this for most clonotypes. Excess twin sharing in beta out-of-frame sequences was weaker because fewer shared sequences lowered the signal-to-noise ratio. Because the same donors could not be followed over many years, conclusions were based on cross-sectional statistical analysis. In monozygotic twins, recombination models systematically underestimated out-of-frame TCR alpha sharing, but the models matched the sharing seen between unrelated individuals. Compared with coincidental sharing between unrelated individuals, out-of-frame TCR alpha sequences shared between twins had an excess of sequences with low generation probability.

There are a few counts of this clonotype. Its antigen is currently not known. No base qualities exist here, and no much larger clone lies one base off it. V ends up 2 bases short and J 0 bases short, with an unmatched junction base count of 5. From the cysteine through the phenylalanine, the CDR3 covers 17 amino acids. Just CDR3 DNA is preserved here, 51 bases in frame from base 1. Sequences SGHTA (CDR1) and FQGNSA (CDR2) are obtained from the germline V gene. Every donor was a healthy Caucasian. The library came from 5' RACE. The data were produced on an Illumina HiSeq 2000. A universal primer binding site was introduced by template switching, and a unique molecular identifier was present in the final cDNA, enabling accurate counting of TCR cDNA molecules. First-strand cDNA for TCR alpha and beta chains was synthesized from specific primers in the conserved constant-segment region. To control for contamination, every cDNA library carried two barcodes: a SMART-Mk sample barcode plus Illumina barcodes. TruSeq adapter sequences along with Illumina sample barcodes were introduced in two successive PCR steps. The Illumina HiSeq platform was used with custom primers to sequence TCR alpha and beta cDNA libraries. Per the authors' processing: Raw reads were processed with MiGEC to extract unique molecular identifiers, and MiXCR was used to determine CDR3 positions. For each individual, recombination models were inferred using an EM algorithm with the repgenHMM and IGoR tools. Shared clonotype analysis was performed with the tcR package in R, normalizing sharing by the product of cloneset sizes. To study raw recombination free of thymic and clonal selection effects, out-of-frame nonproductive sequences were analyzed. Through fastp at Q25 and MiXCR, TCRdb rebuilt clones from the public reads, retaining in-frame beta chains. CDR3 protein sequences are deduplicated, and each keeps its most common genes and DNA. These V and J calls originate from TCRdb's pipeline instead of the authors' own analysis. Here the sample has 1.5 million to 2 million distinct CDR3 sequences; roughly 35% occur a single time. Under 0.35% of the sample is in the top ten clones.

The V gene is TRBV7-2 and the J gene is TRBJ2-2, and TRBD2 matches 8 of the central bases. The sequence derives from a newborn girl in good health. Material: cord blood. The CDR3 protein is CASSLRGLAPNTGELFF. The sequenced DNA is TGTGCCAGCAGCTTACGCGGACTAGCTCCGAACACCGGGGAGCTGTTTTTT.